A selection of T cell receptor beta chains follows, all from one sample in a study of human T cells and chemical hapten exposure. MiXCR, applied by TCRdb to the RACE reads, yields one record per CDR3 protein. The sample records about 400,000 distinct CDR3 sequences, just under 6.5% being singletons. The sample here was whole blood, taken in connection with sensitization to the hapten diphenylcyclopropenone (DPC). The receptors stem from a woman aged 18-29 years with alopecia areata. Some clones in this sample may be carry-over from other donors' samples. Both conserved end residues are part of each CDR3. The D gene is left open where the match is weak. Clone sizes are given selectively: once, few, many, or a class where the clone is expanded.

clone_size: .; v_call: TRBV12-3/TRBV12-4; j_call: TRBJ1-1; d_call: .; cdr3_nt: TGTGCCAGCGCTGGGTTTGGCACTGAAGCTTTCTTT; cdr3_aa: CASAGFGTEAFF
clone_size: many; v_call: TRBV7-2; j_call: TRBJ1-4; d_call: .; cdr3_nt: TGTGCCAGCAGCTCCTCAGGGCCTTACGAAAAACTGTTTTTT; cdr3_aa: CASSSSGPYEKLFF
clone_size: many; v_call: TRBV3-1; j_call: TRBJ1-2; d_call: .; cdr3_nt: TGTGCCAGCAGCTCCCAATATGGCTACACCTTC; cdr3_aa: CASSSQYGYTF
clone_size: many; v_call: TRBV10-3; j_call: TRBJ2-7; d_call: TRBD2; cdr3_nt: TGTGCCATCAGTGAATGGCAGGGAGGGGACGAGCAGTACTTC; cdr3_aa: CAISEWQGGDEQYF
clone_size: many; v_call: TRBV11-2; j_call: TRBJ1-3; d_call: .; cdr3_nt: TGTGCCAGCAGCTCAAACCCCGACTCTGGAAACACCATATATTTT; cdr3_aa: CASSSNPDSGNTIYF
clone_size: .; v_call: TRBV3-1; j_call: TRBJ2-1; d_call: .; cdr3_nt: TGTGCCAGCAGCCTACAGGGCGGCAATGAGCAGTTCTTC; cdr3_aa: CASSLQGGNEQFF
clone_size: many; v_call: TRBV9; j_call: TRBJ1-4; d_call: .; cdr3_nt: TGTGCCAGCAGCGTAGGGACACAAATGGAAAAACTGTTTTTT; cdr3_aa: CASSVGTQMEKLFF
clone_size: .; v_call: TRBV28; j_call: TRBJ2-3; d_call: .; cdr3_nt: TGTGCCAGCAGCCTAGAGGGGACATTGAGAGATTTT; cdr3_aa: CASSLEGTLRDF
clone_size: many; v_call: TRBV5-1; j_call: TRBJ2-4; d_call: .; cdr3_nt: TGCGCCAGCAGCCAAGGGGTCGGAGAACTACTAGCCAAAAACATTCAGTACTTC; cdr3_aa: CASSQGVGELLAKNIQYF
clone_size: .; v_call: TRBV15; j_call: TRBJ1-4; d_call: .; cdr3_nt: TGTGCCACCAGCAGAGATCCCCCGGGCGGTAATGAAAAACTGTTTTTT; cdr3_aa: CATSRDPPGGNEKLFF
clone_size: few; v_call: TRBV29-1; j_call: TRBJ2-3; d_call: .; cdr3_nt: TGCAGCGTTGTCCCCACGGATACGCAGTATTTT; cdr3_aa: CSVVPTDTQYF
clone_size: .; v_call: TRBV6-5; j_call: TRBJ1-6; d_call: .; cdr3_nt: TGTGCCAGCGGGAGAGGGAATTCACCCCTCCACTTT; cdr3_aa: CASGRGNSPLHF
clone_size: few; v_call: TRBV7-2; j_call: TRBJ1-1; d_call: TRBD1; cdr3_nt: TGTGCCAGCAGCTACCGGGACAGGGGCACTGAAGCTTTCTTT; cdr3_aa: CASSYRDRGTEAFF
clone_size: few; v_call: TRBV2; j_call: TRBJ1-6; d_call: .; cdr3_nt: TGTGCCAGCACTGCCCGGACGGATTCACCCCTCCACTTT; cdr3_aa: CASTARTDSPLHF
clone_size: .; v_call: TRBV13; j_call: TRBJ1-6; d_call: TRBD1; cdr3_nt: TGCGCCAGCAGCTTGGGACAGGTGAATTCACCCCTCCACTTT; cdr3_aa: CASSLGQVNSPLHF
clone_size: many; v_call: TRBV11-2; j_call: TRBJ1-6; d_call: .; cdr3_nt: TGTGCCAGCAGCTTATCCGGGGGCCGGTCTTCACCCCTCCACTTT; cdr3_aa: CASSLSGGRSSPLHF
clone_size: few; v_call: TRBV25-1; j_call: TRBJ1-1; d_call: TRBD1; cdr3_nt: TGTGCCAGCAGTGGACAGGGTTATGCTGAAGCTTTCTTT; cdr3_aa: CASSGQGYAEAFF
clone_size: many; v_call: TRBV12-3/TRBV12-4; j_call: TRBJ1-1; d_call: TRBD1; cdr3_nt: TGTGCCAGCAGTACGCAGGGGGCGGGTGAAGCTTTCTTT; cdr3_aa: CASSTQGAGEAFF
clone_size: .; v_call: TRBV20-1; j_call: TRBJ1-1; d_call: .; cdr3_nt: TGCAGTGCTAGTTCCCCGGGCCCCACTGAAGCTTTCTTT; cdr3_aa: CSASSPGPTEAFF
clone_size: .; v_call: TRBV9; j_call: TRBJ2-2; d_call: TRBD2; cdr3_nt: TGTGCCAGCAGCGCGACTAGCGCTGGCACCGGGGAGCTGTTTTTT; cdr3_aa: CASSATSAGTGELFF
clone_size: few; v_call: TRBV7-2; j_call: TRBJ2-3; d_call: TRBD1; cdr3_nt: TGTGCCAGCCGGACAGGGGGCCACACAGATACGCAGTATTTT; cdr3_aa: CASRTGGHTDTQYF
clone_size: many; v_call: TRBV7-9; j_call: TRBJ2-1; d_call: TRBD1; cdr3_nt: TGTGCCAGCAGCCACCGGCCCGGGACAGGGGGCAGTGAGCAGTTCTTC; cdr3_aa: CASSHRPGTGGSEQFF
clone_size: many; v_call: TRBV7-2; j_call: TRBJ1-1; d_call: .; cdr3_nt: TGTGCCAGCAGCTTGACGACGCCGTTGAACACTGAAGCTTTCTTT; cdr3_aa: CASSLTTPLNTEAFF
clone_size: many; v_call: TRBV28; j_call: TRBJ1-5; d_call: TRBD1; cdr3_nt: TGTGCCAGCAGTAGCGGAGGGGGCGCGAATCAGCCCCAGCATTTT; cdr3_aa: CASSSGGGANQPQHF
clone_size: many; v_call: TRBV7-3; j_call: TRBJ2-1; d_call: .; cdr3_nt: TGTGCCAGCAGCTTTCAGGAGCCTTACTACAATGAGCAGTTCTTC; cdr3_aa: CASSFQEPYYNEQFF
clone_size: few; v_call: TRBV6-6; j_call: TRBJ1-6; d_call: TRBD1; cdr3_nt: TGTGCCAGCAGCCGCCGCGACAGGGGTTATAATTCACCCCTCCACTTT; cdr3_aa: CASSRRDRGYNSPLHF
clone_size: few; v_call: TRBV12-3/TRBV12-4; j_call: TRBJ2-3; d_call: TRBD1; cdr3_nt: TGTGCCAGCAGCCGTGTACCGTGGGACAGGGGGCTCGCAGATACGCAGTATTTT; cdr3_aa: CASSRVPWDRGLADTQYF
clone_size: .; v_call: TRBV4-3; j_call: TRBJ1-2; d_call: .; cdr3_nt: TGCGCCAGCAGCCAAGTGCCGGGGACCATTAACTATGGCTACACCTTC; cdr3_aa: CASSQVPGTINYGYTF
clone_size: .; v_call: TRBV6-5; j_call: TRBJ1-2; d_call: .; cdr3_nt: TGTGCCAGCAGTTACCAGCAGGGGCACTATGGCTACACCTTC; cdr3_aa: CASSYQQGHYGYTF
clone_size: many; v_call: TRBV28; j_call: TRBJ1-2; d_call: .; cdr3_nt: TGTGCCAGCAGTTTCCCCCCCTGGCAGGGTAGCTATGGCTACACCTTC; cdr3_aa: CASSFPPWQGSYGYTF
clone_size: many; v_call: TRBV7-9; j_call: TRBJ1-3; d_call: .; cdr3_nt: TGTGCCAGCAGCGTGGGCCGCGGAAACACCATATATTTT; cdr3_aa: CASSVGRGNTIYF
clone_size: .; v_call: TRBV12-2; j_call: TRBJ2-7; d_call: .; cdr3_nt: TGTGCAAGTCGCTTAGAGCCAGGCACTTCTTGCAACGAGCAGTACTTC; cdr3_aa: CASRLEPGTSCNEQYF
clone_size: few; v_call: TRBV12-3/TRBV12-4; j_call: TRBJ2-7; d_call: TRBD1; cdr3_nt: TGTGCCAGCAGTGCATCCGGACAGGGGAACGACGAGCAGTACTTC; cdr3_aa: CASSASGQGNDEQYF
clone_size: many; v_call: TRBV6-6; j_call: TRBJ2-1; d_call: .; cdr3_nt: TGTGCCAGCAGTTTCAGGGGTTACAATGAGCAGTTCTTC; cdr3_aa: CASSFRGYNEQFF
clone_size: many; v_call: TRBV4-2; j_call: TRBJ1-3; d_call: .; cdr3_nt: TGTGCCAGCAGCCAAGATTCGGCAGCTGGAAACACCATATATTTT; cdr3_aa: CASSQDSAAGNTIYF
clone_size: many; v_call: TRBV27; j_call: TRBJ1-5; d_call: .; cdr3_nt: TGTGCCAGCGCTGAGGGGAATCAGCCCCAGCATTTT; cdr3_aa: CASAEGNQPQHF
clone_size: many; v_call: TRBV5-1; j_call: TRBJ2-1; d_call: .; cdr3_nt: TGCGCCAGCAGCTTCCGGGCTCCTGGGGAGCAGTTCTTC; cdr3_aa: CASSFRAPGEQFF
clone_size: many; v_call: TRBV18; j_call: TRBJ1-1; d_call: .; cdr3_nt: TGTGCCAGCTCACCACGTCAGGAGATGAACACTGAAGCTTTCTTT; cdr3_aa: CASSPRQEMNTEAFF
clone_size: many; v_call: TRBV5-6; j_call: TRBJ1-4; d_call: .; cdr3_nt: TGTGCCAGCAGCTTCCAGGGATCTAAACTGTTTTTT; cdr3_aa: CASSFQGSKLFF
clone_size: many; v_call: TRBV29-1; j_call: TRBJ2-1; d_call: TRBD1; cdr3_nt: TGCAGCGTTGCGGGGACAGGGTTGAATGAGCAGTTCTTC; cdr3_aa: CSVAGTGLNEQFF
clone_size: many; v_call: TRBV20-1; j_call: TRBJ1-2; d_call: .; cdr3_nt: TGCAGTGCGGGGGACAATCGCTCCTATGGCTACACCTTC; cdr3_aa: CSAGDNRSYGYTF
clone_size: few; v_call: TRBV6-2/TRBV6-3; j_call: TRBJ2-2; d_call: .; cdr3_nt: TGTGCCAGCAGTTACTCACCGGGGGCGTCGACCGGGGAGCTGTTTTTT; cdr3_aa: CASSYSPGASTGELFF
clone_size: .; v_call: TRBV20-1; j_call: TRBJ1-1; d_call: .; cdr3_nt: TGCAGTGCTCTTCCGGGATCAGAAATCACTGAAGCTTTCTTT; cdr3_aa: CSALPGSEITEAFF
clone_size: many; v_call: TRBV28; j_call: TRBJ1-2; d_call: TRBD1; cdr3_nt: TGTGCCATCCGGAGGGACAGATTAAACTATGGCTACACCTTC; cdr3_aa: CAIRRDRLNYGYTF
clone_size: many; v_call: TRBV7-9; j_call: TRBJ1-6; d_call: .; cdr3_nt: TGTGCCAGCAGCTTAGAGGGCAGGGCCTCACCCCTCCACTTT; cdr3_aa: CASSLEGRASPLHF
clone_size: many; v_call: TRBV27; j_call: TRBJ2-3; d_call: TRBD2; cdr3_nt: TGTGCCAGCAGTTCTAGCGGGGACACAGATACGCAGTATTTT; cdr3_aa: CASSSSGDTDTQYF
clone_size: many; v_call: TRBV27; j_call: TRBJ2-3; d_call: .; cdr3_nt: TGTGCCAGCAGTTTTGGACCAGGAGATACGCAGTATTTT; cdr3_aa: CASSFGPGDTQYF
clone_size: many; v_call: TRBV7-9; j_call: TRBJ1-2; d_call: .; cdr3_nt: TGTGCCAGCAGTGACGGACCAGACTATGGCTACACCTTC; cdr3_aa: CASSDGPDYGYTF
clone_size: .; v_call: TRBV2; j_call: TRBJ1-2; d_call: .; cdr3_nt: TGTGCCAGCAGTGTTGTAGACACCCGTTTGTTTAGCTACACCTTC; cdr3_aa: CASSVVDTRLFSYTF
clone_size: few; v_call: TRBV4-3; j_call: TRBJ2-3; d_call: TRBD1; cdr3_nt: TGCGCCAGCAGCCAAGGGACAGGGCGGGATACAGATACGCAGTATTTT; cdr3_aa: CASSQGTGRDTDTQYF
clone_size: few; v_call: TRBV20-1; j_call: TRBJ1-3; d_call: .; cdr3_nt: TGCAGTGCTGTTGCGGGGTTTGAGGACACCATATATTTT; cdr3_aa: CSAVAGFEDTIYF
clone_size: .; v_call: TRBV6-2/TRBV6-3; j_call: TRBJ2-7; d_call: TRBD1; cdr3_nt: TGTGCCAGCGGTACGGGACAGCTTTTTAAAGAGCAGTACTTC; cdr3_aa: CASGTGQLFKEQYF
clone_size: .; v_call: TRBV9; j_call: TRBJ2-1; d_call: TRBD2; cdr3_nt: TGTGCCAGCAGCGCCAGACTAGCAATTACCCACAATGAGCAGTTCTTC; cdr3_aa: CASSARLAITHNEQFF